This T cell receptor (beta chain) was sequenced during a study of T-cell memory formation after mild COVID-19. Findings and caveats of the study: Clones that got smaller from day 15 to 85 had even CD4/CD8, while clones growing later tipped toward CD4+.

This clonotype was seen repeatedly, ten times or more. The antigen is undetermined. TCRdb itself ran the 5' RACE reads through MiXCR, one entry per CDR3 protein. The sample includes 200,000 to 250,000 distinct CDR3 sequences, around 9.1% seen only once; the top ten take 3% to 4%. Germline V gene sequence: CDR1 SGHTA, CDR2 FQGNSA. This CDR3 has 13 amino acids. V dropped 6 bases and J dropped 8 bases, with 14 bases sitting between them. Source material: PBMCs or a T cell subset sorted from them (not recorded which). The chain joins TRBV7-2 to TRBJ2-1; D ambiguous. This receptor was taken from a young man who had mild COVID-19 (a few samples of this study predate the infection). Cell type and time point are not known. The CDR3 coding sequence is TGTGCCAGCAGTTTTTCTCTAGGCGATGAGCAGTTCTTC. Encoded protein: CASSFSLGDEQFF.